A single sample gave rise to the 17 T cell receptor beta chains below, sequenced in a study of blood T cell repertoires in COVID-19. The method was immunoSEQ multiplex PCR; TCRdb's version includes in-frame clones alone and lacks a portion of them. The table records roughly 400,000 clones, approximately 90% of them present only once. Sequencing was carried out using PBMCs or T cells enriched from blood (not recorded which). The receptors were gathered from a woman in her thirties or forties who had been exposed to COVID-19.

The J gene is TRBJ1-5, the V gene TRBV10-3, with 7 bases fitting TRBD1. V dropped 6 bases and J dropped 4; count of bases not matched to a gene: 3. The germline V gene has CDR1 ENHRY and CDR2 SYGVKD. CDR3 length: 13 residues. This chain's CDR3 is CAISGTANQPQHF. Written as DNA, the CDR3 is TGTGCCATCAGCGGGACAGCTAATCAGCCCCAGCATTTT.

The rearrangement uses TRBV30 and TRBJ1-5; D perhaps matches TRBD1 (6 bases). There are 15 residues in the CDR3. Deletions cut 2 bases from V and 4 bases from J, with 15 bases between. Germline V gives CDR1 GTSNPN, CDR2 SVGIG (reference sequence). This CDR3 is CAWSKRGALNQPQHF. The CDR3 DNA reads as TGTGCCTGGAGTAAACGGGGGGCTCTGAATCAGCCCCAGCATTTT.

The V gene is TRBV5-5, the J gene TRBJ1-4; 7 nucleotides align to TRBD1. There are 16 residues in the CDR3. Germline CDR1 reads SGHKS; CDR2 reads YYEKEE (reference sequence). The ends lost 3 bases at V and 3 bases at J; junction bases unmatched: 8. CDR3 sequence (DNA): TGTGCCAGCAGCTCCGGTCAGGGGGTTGCTAATGAAAAACTGTTTTTT. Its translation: CASSSGQGVANEKLFF.

Here the CDR3 DNA reads TGCGCCAGCAGCACGGGACAGGGAGGCTATGGCTACACCTTC. Translating gives CASSTGQGGYGYTF. The rearrangement joins TRBV5-1 to TRBJ1-2; 9 nucleotides match TRBD1. Germline CDR1 is SGHRS and CDR2 is YFSETQ. Unmatched junction bases numbered 5, after V lost 4 bases and J lost 4 bases. The CDR3 runs to 14 residues.

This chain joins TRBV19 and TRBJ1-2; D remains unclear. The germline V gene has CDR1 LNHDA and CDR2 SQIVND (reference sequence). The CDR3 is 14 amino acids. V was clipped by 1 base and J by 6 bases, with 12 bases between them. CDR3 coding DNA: TGTGCCAGTAGTATAGGTTTATCGGAGAATGGCTACACCTTC. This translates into CASSIGLSENGYTF.

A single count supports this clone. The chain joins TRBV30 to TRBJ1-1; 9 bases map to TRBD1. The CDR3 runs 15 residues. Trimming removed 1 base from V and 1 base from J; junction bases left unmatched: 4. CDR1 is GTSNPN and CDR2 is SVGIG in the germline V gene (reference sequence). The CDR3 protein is CAWSAWTGENTEAFF. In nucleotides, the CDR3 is TGTGCCTGGAGTGCTTGGACAGGGGAGAACACTGAAGCTTTCTTT.

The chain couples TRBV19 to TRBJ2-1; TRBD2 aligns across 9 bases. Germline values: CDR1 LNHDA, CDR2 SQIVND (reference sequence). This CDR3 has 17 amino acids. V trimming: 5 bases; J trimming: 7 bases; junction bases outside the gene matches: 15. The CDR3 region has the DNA TGTGCCAGTAGTCCCAGGGGGGGGCTAGCGGGGAGGAATGAGCAGTTCTTC. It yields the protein CASSPRGGLAGRNEQFF.

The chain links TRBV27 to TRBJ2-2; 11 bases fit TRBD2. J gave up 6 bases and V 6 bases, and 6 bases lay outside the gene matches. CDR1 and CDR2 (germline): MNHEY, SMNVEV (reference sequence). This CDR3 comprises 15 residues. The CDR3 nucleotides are TGTGCCAGCAGCTTTAGCGGGAGGGCCGCCGGGGAGCTGTTTTTT. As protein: CASSFSGRAAGELFF.

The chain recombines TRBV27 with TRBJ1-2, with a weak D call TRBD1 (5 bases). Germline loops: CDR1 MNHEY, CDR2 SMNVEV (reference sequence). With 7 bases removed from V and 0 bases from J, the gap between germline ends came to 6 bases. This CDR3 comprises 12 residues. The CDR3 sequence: CASKGSNYGYTF. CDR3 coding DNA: TGTGCCAGCAAGGGGTCTAACTATGGCTACACCTTC.

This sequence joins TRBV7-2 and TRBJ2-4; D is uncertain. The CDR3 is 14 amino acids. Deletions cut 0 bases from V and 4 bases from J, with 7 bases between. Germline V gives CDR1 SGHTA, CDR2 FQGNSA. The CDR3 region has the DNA TGTGCCAGCAGCTTAGCCCCAAAAAAAAACATTCAGTACTTC. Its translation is CASSLAPKKNIQYF.

CDR3 nucleotides: TGTGCCAGCAGCTATCACTCAACTAATGAAAAACTGTTTTTT. Protein: CASSYHSTNEKLFF. The chain carries TRBV13 and TRBJ1-4; D not certain. The CDR3 sequence is 14 residues long. V dropped 4 bases and J dropped 0 bases, with 6 bases sitting between them. The germline gives CDR1 PRHDT, CDR2 FYEKMQ (reference sequence).

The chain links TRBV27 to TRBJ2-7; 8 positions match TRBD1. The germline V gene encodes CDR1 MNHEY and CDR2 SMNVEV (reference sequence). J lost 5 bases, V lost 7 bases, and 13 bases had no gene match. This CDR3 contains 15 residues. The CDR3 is CASNKQGEMYNEQYF. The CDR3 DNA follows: TGTGCCAGCAACAAACAGGGGGAGATGTACAACGAGCAGTACTTC.

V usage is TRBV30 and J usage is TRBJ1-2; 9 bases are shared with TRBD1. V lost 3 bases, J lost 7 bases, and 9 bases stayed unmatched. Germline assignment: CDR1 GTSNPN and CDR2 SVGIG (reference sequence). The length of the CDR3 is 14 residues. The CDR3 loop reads CAWSGTGSAVGYTF. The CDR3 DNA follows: TGTGCCTGGAGCGGGACAGGGTCCGCGGTTGGCTACACCTTC.

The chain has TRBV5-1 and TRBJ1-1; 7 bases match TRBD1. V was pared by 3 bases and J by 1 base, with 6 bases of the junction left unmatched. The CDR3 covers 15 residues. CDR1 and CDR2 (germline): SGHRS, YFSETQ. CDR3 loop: CASSSTGTENTEAFF. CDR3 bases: TGCGCCAGCAGCTCGACCGGGACAGAGAACACTGAAGCTTTCTTT.

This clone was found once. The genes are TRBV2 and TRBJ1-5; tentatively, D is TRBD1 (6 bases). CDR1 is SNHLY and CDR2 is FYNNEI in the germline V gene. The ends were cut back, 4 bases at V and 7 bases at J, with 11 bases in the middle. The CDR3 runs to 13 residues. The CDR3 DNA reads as TGTGCCAGCAGTGTAGGGGGAAGCCAGCCCCAGCATTTT. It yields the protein CASSVGGSQPQHF.

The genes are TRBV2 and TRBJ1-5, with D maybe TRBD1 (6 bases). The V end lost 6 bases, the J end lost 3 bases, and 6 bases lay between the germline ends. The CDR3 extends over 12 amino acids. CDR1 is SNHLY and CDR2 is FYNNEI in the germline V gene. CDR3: CASRGHNQPQHF. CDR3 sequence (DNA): TGTGCCAGCAGGGGACACAATCAGCCCCAGCATTTT.

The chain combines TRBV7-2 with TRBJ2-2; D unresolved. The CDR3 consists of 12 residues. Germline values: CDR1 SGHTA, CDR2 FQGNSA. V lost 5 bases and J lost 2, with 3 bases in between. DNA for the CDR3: TGTGCCAGCAGCCTAAACACCGGGGAGCTGTTTTTT. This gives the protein CASSLNTGELFF.